The 26 T cell receptor beta chains below were found in one sample sequenced in a study of blood T cell repertoires in COVID-19. The assay was immunoSEQ multiplex PCR, and TCRdb's table has in-frame clones only and misses some. The repertoire includes around 95,000 clones, 75% to 95% of them detected once, and about 5.5% sits in the top ten. What was sequenced was peripheral blood. The origin of the receptors is a man aged 50-60 years with acute or convalescent COVID-19.

The chain is built from TRBV2 and TRBJ1-3; D gene ambiguous. Trimming took off 6 bases at V and 2 bases at J, with 11 bases between the two ends. From germline, CDR1 is SNHLY and CDR2 FYNNEI. The CDR3 extends over 14 amino acids. CDR3 loop: CASRLRQAGNTIYF. The DNA of the CDR3 is TGTGCCAGCAGACTGCGTCAGGCTGGAAACACCATATATTTT.

The chain is built from TRBV11-2 and TRBJ2-5; 10 nucleotides agree with TRBD2. The CDR3 is 19 amino acids. V was clipped by 5 bases and J by 2 bases; unmatched bases: 17. Per germline, CDR1 SGHAT and CDR2 FQNNGV. CDR3 in amino acids: CASSPRLAGVLWGQETQYF. Here the CDR3 DNA reads TGTGCCAGCAGCCCTAGGCTAGCGGGAGTTTTATGGGGGCAAGAGACCCAGTACTTC.

V is TRBV12-5 and J is TRBJ2-1, with D perhaps matching TRBD2 (5 bases). This CDR3 has 13 amino acids. V was trimmed by 8 bases and J by 4 bases, leaving 12 bases between them. Germline V gene data show CDR1 as LGHNT and CDR2 as FRNRAP. The CDR3 nucleotides are TGTGCTAGTCGCGAGGGCATGTACAATGAGCAGTTCTTC. This codes for CASREGMYNEQFF.

This rearrangement joins TRBV24-1 to TRBJ2-1, with TRBD1 identical over 9 bases. Per germline, CDR1 KGHDR and CDR2 SFDVKD. This CDR3 has 14 amino acids. V lost 10 bases, J lost 6 bases, and 9 bases stayed unmatched. CDR3 protein: CATTGTGYLNEQFF. The CDR3 DNA reads as TGTGCCACAACCGGGACAGGGTATCTCAATGAGCAGTTCTTC.

The V gene is TRBV6-5, the J gene TRBJ1-5, with D possibly TRBD1 on 5 matching bases. V lost 5 bases and J lost 1, with 12 bases in between. This CDR3 region has 15 residues. Germline V gene lookup returns CDR1 MNHEY and CDR2 SVGAGI. The CDR3 DNA is TGTGCCAGCAGTACCCTACAGGCGAGCAATCAGCCCCAGCATTTT. Translation gives CASSTLQASNQPQHF.

The V gene is TRBV10-3, the J gene TRBJ1-1, with 7 bases that match TRBD1. The CDR3 totals 14 residues. The trim removed 2 bases at V and 4 bases at J, leaving 4 bases unmatched. Looked up from germline, CDR1 is ENHRY and CDR2 is SYGVKD. CDR3 nucleotides: TGTGCCATCAGTGAGGACAGGGCCGGCACTGAAGCTTTCTTT. Protein: CAISEDRAGTEAFF.

This clone was seen only a few times. The V and J genes are TRBV9 and TRBJ2-3; 11 bases are a match to TRBD2. The CDR3 loop spans 18 amino acids. The germline V gene encodes CDR1 SGDLS and CDR2 YYNGEE. Germline trimming cut 4 bases from V and 2 bases from J; bases unmatched to any gene: 12. The CDR3 DNA sequence: TGTGCCAGCAGCCCGGGACTAGCGGAGGGGGGGGACACAGATACGCAGTATTTT. Translated, it gives CASSPGLAEGGDTDTQYF.

This clone was detected once. V gene TRBV11-2 combines with J gene TRBJ1-4; D gene unclear. The CDR3 has 11 residues. CDR1 is SGHAT, CDR2 FQNNGV, per germline. V gave up 8 bases and J gave up 8 bases, with 9 bases separating them. The CDR3 here is CASEGGEKLFF. The CDR3 DNA reads as TGTGCCAGCGAAGGCGGAGAAAAACTGTTTTTT.

V usage is TRBV30 and J usage is TRBJ2-1; 8 bases line up with TRBD2. V shed 3 bases and J 4 bases; nucleotides not matched to a gene: 8. The CDR3 runs 15 residues. CDR1 and CDR2 (germline): GTSNPN, SVGIG (reference sequence). The chain's CDR3 is CAWSKREGRYNEQFF. The CDR3 DNA is TGTGCCTGGAGCAAACGGGAGGGCCGTTACAATGAGCAGTTCTTC.

The CDR3 spells CASSSKGPENTEAFF. The CDR3 DNA follows: TGTGCCAGCAGCTCGAAGGGGCCTGAGAACACTGAAGCTTTCTTT. The gene calls are TRBV7-9 and TRBJ1-1, with TRBD1 as a possible D gene (5 bases). Looked up from germline, CDR1 is SEHNR and CDR2 is FQNEAQ (reference sequence). The CDR3 is 15 amino acids. V shed 4 bases and J shed 1 base, with 13 bases lying between them.

As to this clone: At one end the junction does not follow the germline gene, possibly because of a read error. The chain joins TRBV5-1 to TRBJ2-5; 8 bases agree with TRBD2. This CDR3 has 15 residues. Germline V gives CDR1 SGHRS, CDR2 YFSETQ. CDR3 nucleotides: TGCGCCAGCAGCTTGTCAGCGGGAGATCAAGAGGCCCAGTACTTC. Translation: CASSLSAGDQEAQYF.

This chain connects TRBV5-1 to TRBJ2-1, with 11 bases lining up with TRBD2. With V trimmed by 4 bases and J by 3 bases, 6 bases remained unmatched. The CDR3 contains 16 residues. In germline, CDR1 is SGHRS, CDR2 YFSETQ. CDR3 protein: CASSKLAGVVYNEQFF. CDR3 DNA: TGCGCCAGCAGCAAACTAGCGGGAGTGGTCTACAATGAGCAGTTCTTC.

This chain links TRBV19 with TRBJ1-1; the D gene is possibly TRBD1 (5 bases). The CDR3 runs to 13 residues. Germline values: CDR1 LNHDA, CDR2 SQIVND (reference sequence). The V end lost 5 bases, the J end lost 5 bases, and 12 bases lay between the germline ends. The CDR3 reads CASSWGGETEAFF. CDR3 DNA sequence: TGTGCCAGTAGTTGGGGGGGTGAAACTGAAGCTTTCTTT.

The chain joins TRBV7-2 to TRBJ2-1; the match to TRBD2 covers 14 bases. The CDR3 sequence is 15 residues long. Looked up from germline, CDR1 is SGHTA and CDR2 is FQGNSA. Trimming at V came to 6 bases and at J to 10 bases, leaving 8 bases not matched to a gene. CDR3 loop: CASRRLAGGLGEQFF. In DNA, the CDR3 is TGTGCCAGCAGGAGACTAGCGGGAGGGCTGGGGGAGCAGTTCTTC. The variable domain in full, with the rest retrieved from reference TRBV7-2 and TRBJ2-1, is GAGVSQSPSNKVTEKGKDVELRCDPISGHTALYWYRQSLGQGLEFLIYFQGNSAPDKSGLPSDRFSAERTGGSVSTLTIQRTQQEDSAVYLCASRRLAGGLGEQFFGPGTRLTVL.

The V call is TRBV6-2 or TRBV6-3, the J call TRBJ2-1, with no clear D. V was cut by 0 bases and J by 6 bases, with 12 bases left in between. Germline CDR1 reads MNHEY; CDR2 reads SVGEGT. The CDR3 totals 15 residues. The CDR3 DNA reads as TGTGCCAGCAGTTACTCGCTTCTAGGATTCAATGAGCAGTTCTTC. Translating it yields CASSYSLLGFNEQFF.

V and J are TRBV30 and TRBJ1-2, with D perhaps TRBD1 (5 bases). Germline CDR1 and CDR2: GTSNPN and SVGIG (reference sequence). This CDR3 is built from 14 residues. The V gene lost 3 bases and the J gene lost 7 bases, with 18 bases spanning the gap. In nucleotides, the CDR3 is TGTGCCTGGAGCGCGATTGGGGCTGCCGTTGGCTACACCTTC. Translated, it gives CAWSAIGAAVGYTF. The whole variable domain, filled in from reference TRBV30 and TRBJ1-2, reads SQTIHQWPATLVQPVGSPLSLECTVEGTSNPNLYWYRQAAGRGLQLLFYSVGIGQISSEVPQNLSASRPQDRQFILSSKKLLLSDSGFYLCAWSAIGAAVGYTFGSGTRLTVV.

The chain's CDR3 is CASTDRRYGYTF. Here the CDR3 DNA reads TGTGCCAGCACGGACAGGCGGTATGGCTACACCTTC. V gene TRBV12-3 or TRBV12-4 combines with J gene TRBJ1-2; 7 bases map to TRBD1. This CDR3 comprises 12 residues. The ends lost 7 bases at V and 5 bases at J; junction bases unmatched: 4.

The rearrangement joins TRBV18 to TRBJ2-5; 7 nucleotides align to TRBD1. V gave up 2 bases and J gave up 2 bases; unmatched junction bases: 5. The V gene's germline CDR1 is KGHSH and CDR2 LQKENI. The length of the CDR3 is 15 residues. The CDR3 DNA is TGTGCCAGCTCACCAAGGGCCAGGGGGCAAGAGACCCAGTACTTC. Its protein product is CASSPRARGQETQYF.

This chain links TRBV7-7 with TRBJ2-1, with D perhaps matching TRBD2 (5 bases). Trimming shortened V by 2 bases and J by 9 bases, and 17 bases separated the two germline ends. CDR3 length: 15 residues. The V gene's germline CDR1 is SSHAT and CDR2 FNYEAQ (reference sequence). The CDR3 sequence: CASSLKLGLGSEQFF. The CDR3 DNA reads as TGTGCCAGCAGCTTAAAATTGGGTCTGGGGAGTGAGCAGTTCTTC.

The V call is TRBV27, the J call TRBJ2-5, with no clear D. V shed 5 bases and J shed 6 bases, with 10 bases lying between them. CDR1 is MNHEY, CDR2 SMNVEV, per germline (reference sequence). The CDR3 totals 12 residues. The CDR3 is CASSHNPQTQYF. The CDR3 DNA reads TGTGCCAGCAGTCACAACCCCCAGACCCAGTACTTC.

Only one count was recorded for this clone. Written as DNA, the CDR3 is TGTGCCAGCAGCTGGACTCTAGCGGGATTTAATAATGAGCAGTTCTTC. This gives the protein CASSWTLAGFNNEQFF. The chain combines TRBV7-2 with TRBJ2-1; 9 bases fit TRBD2. CDR1 and CDR2 (germline): SGHTA, FQGNSA. Trimming took 4 bases from V and 7 from J; bases not matched to a gene: 11. The CDR3 spans 16 residues.

The rearrangement uses TRBV18 and TRBJ2-4; D not resolved. The CDR3 sequence is 17 residues long. The V gene's germline CDR1 is KGHSH and CDR2 LQKENI. Trimming stripped 0 bases from V and 0 bases from J, with 12 bases between. The CDR3: CASSPPWAALAKNIQYF. In DNA form, the CDR3 reads TGTGCCAGCTCACCACCCTGGGCCGCCTTAGCCAAAAACATTCAGTACTTC.

The sample holds one count of this clone. The J gene is TRBJ1-2, the V gene TRBV3-1 (or the pseudogene TRBV3-2); the D is unclear. Deletions cut 5 bases from V and 1 base from J, with 14 bases between. The CDR3 has 15 residues. In germline, CDR1 is LGHDT, CDR2 YNNKEL (reference sequence). The CDR3 nucleotides read TGTGCCAGCAGCGCAAAATTAACAGATAACTATGGCTACACCTTC. It codes for CASSAKLTDNYGYTF.

The chain uses TRBV6-5 and TRBJ2-7; TRBD2 might be the D (7 bases). The germline gives CDR1 MNHEY, CDR2 SVGAGI. The length of the CDR3 is 15 residues. Trimming shortened V by 7 bases and J by 0 bases, and 16 bases separated the two germline ends. CDR3 in DNA: TGTGCCAGCAACCTACAGGGCGGGGGCTCCTACGAGCAGTACTTC. It translates to CASNLQGGGSYEQYF.

J is TRBJ2-1 and V is TRBV6-2 or TRBV6-3, with 11 nucleotides matching TRBD2. This CDR3 contains 16 residues. The junction had 7 bases not matched to a gene; V was cut back by 4 bases and J by 5 bases. Germline V gene sequence: CDR1 MNHEY, CDR2 SVGEGT. The DNA of the CDR3 is TGTGCCAGCAGTTGGCCGGGACTAGCGGTAAACAATGAGCAGTTCTTC. Its translation: CASSWPGLAVNNEQFF.

The V gene is TRBV7-8, the J gene TRBJ2-1; 7 nucleotides align to TRBD2. The germline V gene encodes CDR1 SGHVS and CDR2 FQNEAQ. This CDR3 is 15 amino acids long. Trimming cost V 1 base and J 6 bases; bases outside gene matches: 6. CDR3 coding DNA: TGTGCCAGCAGCTTAGGGGGTAGCGGGCTCAATGAGCAGTTCTTC. Protein product: CASSLGGSGLNEQFF.